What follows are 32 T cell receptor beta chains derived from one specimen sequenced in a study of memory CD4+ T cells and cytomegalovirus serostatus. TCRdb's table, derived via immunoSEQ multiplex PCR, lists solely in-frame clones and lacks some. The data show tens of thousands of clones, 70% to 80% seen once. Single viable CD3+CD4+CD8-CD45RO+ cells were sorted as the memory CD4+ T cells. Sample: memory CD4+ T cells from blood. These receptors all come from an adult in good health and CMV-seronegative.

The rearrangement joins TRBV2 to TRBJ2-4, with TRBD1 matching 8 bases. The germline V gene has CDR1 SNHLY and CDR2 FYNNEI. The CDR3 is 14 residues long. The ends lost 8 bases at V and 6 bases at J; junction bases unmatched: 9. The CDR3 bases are TGTGCCAGCCTCGCAGGGGGCGCGGGAAACATTCAGTACTTC. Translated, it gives CASLAGGAGNIQYF.

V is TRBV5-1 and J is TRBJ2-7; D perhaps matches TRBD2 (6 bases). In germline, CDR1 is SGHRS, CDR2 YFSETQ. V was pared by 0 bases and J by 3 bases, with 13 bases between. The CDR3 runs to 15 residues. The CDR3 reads CASSLEGTGGYEQYF. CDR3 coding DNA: TGCGCCAGCAGCTTGGAAGGCACCGGGGGCTACGAGCAGTACTTC.

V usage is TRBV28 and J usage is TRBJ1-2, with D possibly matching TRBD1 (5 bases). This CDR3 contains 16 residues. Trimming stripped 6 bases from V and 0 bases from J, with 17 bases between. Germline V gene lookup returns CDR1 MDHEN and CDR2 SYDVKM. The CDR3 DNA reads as TGTGCCAGCAGCGGGACCCTCACCCCAGCTAACTATGGCTACACCTTC. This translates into CASSGTLTPANYGYTF.

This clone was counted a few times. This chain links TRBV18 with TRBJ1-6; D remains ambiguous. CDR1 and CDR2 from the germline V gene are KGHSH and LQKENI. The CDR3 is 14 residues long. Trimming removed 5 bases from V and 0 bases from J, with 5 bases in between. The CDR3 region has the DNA TGTGCCAGCTCAGGCGACTCCTATAATTCACCCCTCCACTTT. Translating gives CASSGDSYNSPLHF.

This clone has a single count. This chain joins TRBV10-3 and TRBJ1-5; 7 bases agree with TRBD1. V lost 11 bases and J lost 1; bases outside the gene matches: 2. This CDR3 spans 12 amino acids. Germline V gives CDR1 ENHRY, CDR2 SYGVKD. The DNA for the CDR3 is TGTGCCGTACAGGGGAGCAATCAGCCCCAGCATTTT. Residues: CAVQGSNQPQHF.

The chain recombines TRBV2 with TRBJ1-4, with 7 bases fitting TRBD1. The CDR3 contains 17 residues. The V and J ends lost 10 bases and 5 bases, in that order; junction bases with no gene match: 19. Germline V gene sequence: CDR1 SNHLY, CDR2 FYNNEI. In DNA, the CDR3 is TGTGCCACTGGGGACAGCCAGCTCGGGAGAATGAATGAAAAACTGTTTTTT. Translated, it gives CATGDSQLGRMNEKLFF.

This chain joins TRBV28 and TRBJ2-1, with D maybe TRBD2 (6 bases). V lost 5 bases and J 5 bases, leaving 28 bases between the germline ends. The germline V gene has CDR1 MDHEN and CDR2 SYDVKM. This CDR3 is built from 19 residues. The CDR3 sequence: CASSLRINPGGLVNNEQFF. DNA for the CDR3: TGTGCCAGCAGTCTACGGATAAACCCCGGGGGACTCGTTAACAATGAGCAGTTCTTC.

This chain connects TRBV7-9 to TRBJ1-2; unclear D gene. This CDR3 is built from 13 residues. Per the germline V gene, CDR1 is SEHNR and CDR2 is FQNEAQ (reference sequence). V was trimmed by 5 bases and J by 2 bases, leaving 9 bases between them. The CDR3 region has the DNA TGTGCCAGCAGCGTAGGTGGCAACTATGGCTACACCTTC. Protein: CASSVGGNYGYTF.

In nucleotides, the CDR3 is TGTGCCAGTAAAGGTGGACAGGGGGCTGGCAATCAGCCCCAGCATTTT. Translating gives CASKGGQGAGNQPQHF. V gene TRBV19 combines with J gene TRBJ1-5, with 11 positions matching TRBD1. In germline, CDR1 is LNHDA, CDR2 SQIVND (reference sequence). The V gene end was trimmed by 7 bases and the J gene end by 2 bases; junction bases not matched to a gene: 7. The CDR3 totals 16 residues.

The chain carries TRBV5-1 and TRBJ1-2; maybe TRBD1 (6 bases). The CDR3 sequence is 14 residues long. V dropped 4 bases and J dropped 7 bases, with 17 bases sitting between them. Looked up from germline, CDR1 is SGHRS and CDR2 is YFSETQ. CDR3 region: CASSPTGTSAGYTF. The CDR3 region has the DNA TGCGCCAGCAGCCCAACAGGGACCTCCGCTGGCTACACCTTC.

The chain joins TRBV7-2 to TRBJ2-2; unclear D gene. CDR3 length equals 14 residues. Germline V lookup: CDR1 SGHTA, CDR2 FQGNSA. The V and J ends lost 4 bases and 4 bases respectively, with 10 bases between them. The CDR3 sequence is CASSSAFGTGELFF. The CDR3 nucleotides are TGTGCCAGCAGCTCCGCCTTCGGCACCGGGGAGCTGTTTTTT. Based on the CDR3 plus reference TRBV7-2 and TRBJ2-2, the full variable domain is GAGVSQSPSNKVTEKGKDVELRCDPISGHTALYWYRQSLGQGLEFLIYFQGNSAPDKSGLPSDRFSAERTGGSVSTLTIQRTQQEDSAVYLCASSSAFGTGELFFGEGSRLTVL.

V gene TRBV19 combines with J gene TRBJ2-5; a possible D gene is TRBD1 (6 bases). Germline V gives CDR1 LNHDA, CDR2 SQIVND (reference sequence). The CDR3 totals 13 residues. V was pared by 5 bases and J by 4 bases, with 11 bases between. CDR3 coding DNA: TGTGCCAGTAGTGGATCAGGGGCAGAGACCCAGTACTTC. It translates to CASSGSGAETQYF.

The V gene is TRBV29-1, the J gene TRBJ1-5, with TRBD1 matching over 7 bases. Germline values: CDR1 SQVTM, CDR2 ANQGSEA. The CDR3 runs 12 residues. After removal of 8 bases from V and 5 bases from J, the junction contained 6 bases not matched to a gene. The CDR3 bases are TGCAGCTTTCGACAGGGCGATCAGCCCCAGCATTTT. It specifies CSFRQGDQPQHF. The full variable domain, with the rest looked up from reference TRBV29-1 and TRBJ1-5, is SAVISQKPSRDICQRGTSLTIQCQVDSQVTMMFWYRQQPGQSLTLIATANQGSEATYESGFVIDKFPISRPNLTFSTLTVSNMSPEDSSIYLCSFRQGDQPQHFGDGTRLSIL.

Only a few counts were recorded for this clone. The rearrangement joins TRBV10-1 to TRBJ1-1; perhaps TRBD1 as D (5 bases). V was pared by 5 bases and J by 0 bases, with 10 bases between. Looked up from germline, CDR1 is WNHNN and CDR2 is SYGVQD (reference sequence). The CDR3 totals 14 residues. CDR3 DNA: TGCGCCAGCAGTCGAGGGGTGTTGAACACTGAAGCTTTCTTT. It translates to CASSRGVLNTEAFF.

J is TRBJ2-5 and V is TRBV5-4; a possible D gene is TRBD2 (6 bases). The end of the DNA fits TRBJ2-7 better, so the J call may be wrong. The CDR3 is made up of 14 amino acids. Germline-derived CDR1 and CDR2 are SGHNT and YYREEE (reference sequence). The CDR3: CASRGGDPTYEQYF. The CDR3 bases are TGTGCCAGCAGGGGCGGGGACCCTACATACGAGCAGTACTTC.

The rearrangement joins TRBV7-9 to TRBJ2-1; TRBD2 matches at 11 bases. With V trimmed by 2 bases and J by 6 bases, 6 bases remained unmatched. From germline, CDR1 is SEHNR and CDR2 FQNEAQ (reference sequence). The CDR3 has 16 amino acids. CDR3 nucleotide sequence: TGTGCCAGCAGCTTAATGAGACTAGCGGGACTCAATGAGCAGTTCTTC. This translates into CASSLMRLAGLNEQFF.

The DNA for the CDR3 is TGTGCCAGCAGCCCATCGGCAGGCCCCGGCGAGCAGTACTTC. Translated, it gives CASSPSAGPGEQYF. The chain is built from TRBV7-2 and TRBJ2-7; D is unresolved. Germline V gene data show CDR1 as SGHTA and CDR2 as FQGNSA. The CDR3 is 14 amino acids. Trimming removed 5 bases at V and 6 bases at J, with 17 bases between.

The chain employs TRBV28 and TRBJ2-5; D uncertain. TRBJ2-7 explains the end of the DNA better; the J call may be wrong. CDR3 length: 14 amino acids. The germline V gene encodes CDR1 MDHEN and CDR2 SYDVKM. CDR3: CASSSSAYIPEQYF. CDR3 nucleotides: TGTGCCAGCAGTTCCAGCGCCTATATCCCCGAGCAGTACTTC.

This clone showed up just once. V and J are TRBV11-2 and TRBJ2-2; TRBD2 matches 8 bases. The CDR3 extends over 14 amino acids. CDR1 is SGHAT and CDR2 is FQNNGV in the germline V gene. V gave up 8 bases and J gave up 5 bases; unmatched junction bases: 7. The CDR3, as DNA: TGTGCCAGCGCGGGACTAGTAAAAACCGGGGAGCTGTTTTTT. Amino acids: CASAGLVKTGELFF.

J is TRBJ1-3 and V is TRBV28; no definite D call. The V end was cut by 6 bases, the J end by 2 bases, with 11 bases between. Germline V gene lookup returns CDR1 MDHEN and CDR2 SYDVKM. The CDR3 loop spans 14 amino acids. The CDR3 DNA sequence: TGTGCCAGCAGCAGAGGAGGAACTGGAAACACCATATATTTT. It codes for CASSRGGTGNTIYF.

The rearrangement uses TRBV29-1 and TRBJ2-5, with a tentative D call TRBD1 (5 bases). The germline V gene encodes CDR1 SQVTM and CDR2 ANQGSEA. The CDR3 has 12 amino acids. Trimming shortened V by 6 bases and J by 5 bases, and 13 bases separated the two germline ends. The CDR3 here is CSVQGVGETQYF. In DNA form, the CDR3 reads TGCAGCGTGCAAGGGGTTGGGGAGACCCAGTACTTC.

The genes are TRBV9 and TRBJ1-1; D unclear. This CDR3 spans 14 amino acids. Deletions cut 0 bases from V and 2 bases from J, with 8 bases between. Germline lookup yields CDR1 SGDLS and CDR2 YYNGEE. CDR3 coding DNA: TGTGCCAGCAGCGTAGGGCCAACTAACACTGAAGCTTTCTTT. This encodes CASSVGPTNTEAFF.

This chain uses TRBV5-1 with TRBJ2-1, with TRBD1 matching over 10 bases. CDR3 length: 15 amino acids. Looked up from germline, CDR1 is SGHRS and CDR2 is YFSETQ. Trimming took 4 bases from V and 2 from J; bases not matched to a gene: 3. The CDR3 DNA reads TGCGCCAGCAGCCGAGGGACAGGGGCCTACAATGAGCAGTTCTTC. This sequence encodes CASSRGTGAYNEQFF.

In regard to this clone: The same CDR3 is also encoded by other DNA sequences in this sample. The CDR3 nucleotides are TGTGCCAGCAGGCGTTACACCGGGGAGCTGTTTTTT. Amino acid sequence: CASRRYTGELFF. The rearrangement links TRBV27 to TRBJ2-2; D unresolved. Trimming cost V 6 bases and J 3 bases, with 5 bases left between them. CDR3 length equals 12 residues. The germline V gene encodes CDR1 MNHEY and CDR2 SMNVEV (reference sequence).

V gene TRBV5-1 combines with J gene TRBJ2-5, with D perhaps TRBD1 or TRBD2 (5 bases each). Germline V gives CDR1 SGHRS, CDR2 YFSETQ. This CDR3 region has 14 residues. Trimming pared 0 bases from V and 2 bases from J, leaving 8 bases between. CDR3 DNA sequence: TGCGCCAGCAGCTTGGCTGGGGGTCAAGAGACCCAGTACTTC. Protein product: CASSLAGGQETQYF.

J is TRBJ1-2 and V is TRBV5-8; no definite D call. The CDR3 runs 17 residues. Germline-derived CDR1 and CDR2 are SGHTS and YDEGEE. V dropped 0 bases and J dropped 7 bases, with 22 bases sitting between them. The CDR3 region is CASSLALSNWVLSGYTF. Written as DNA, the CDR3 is TGTGCCAGCAGCTTGGCTCTCTCAAATTGGGTCCTATCTGGCTACACCTTC.

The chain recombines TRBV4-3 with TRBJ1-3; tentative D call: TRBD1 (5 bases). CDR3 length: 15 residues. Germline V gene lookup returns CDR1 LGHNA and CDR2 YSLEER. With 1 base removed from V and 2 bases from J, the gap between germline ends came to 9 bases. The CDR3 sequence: CASSQAGGAGNTIYF. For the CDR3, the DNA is TGCGCCAGCAGCCAAGCCGGGGGGGCTGGAAACACCATATATTTT.

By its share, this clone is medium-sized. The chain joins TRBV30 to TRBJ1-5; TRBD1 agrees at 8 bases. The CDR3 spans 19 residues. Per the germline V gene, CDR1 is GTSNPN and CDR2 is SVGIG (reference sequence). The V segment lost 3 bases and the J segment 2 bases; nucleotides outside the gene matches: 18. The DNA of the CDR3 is TGTGCCTGGAGCTCCGGGACAGGTCCCCGGCTAAGCCGCAATCAGCCCCAGCATTTT. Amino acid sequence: CAWSSGTGPRLSRNQPQHF. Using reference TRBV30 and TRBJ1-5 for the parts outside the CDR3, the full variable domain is SQTIHQWPATLVQPVGSPLSLECTVEGTSNPNLYWYRQAAGRGLQLLFYSVGIGQISSEVPQNLSASRPQDRQFILSSKKLLLSDSGFYLCAWSSGTGPRLSRNQPQHFGDGTRLSIL.

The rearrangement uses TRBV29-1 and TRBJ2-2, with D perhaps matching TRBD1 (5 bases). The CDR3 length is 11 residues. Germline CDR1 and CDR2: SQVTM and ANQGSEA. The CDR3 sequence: CSGQGTGELFF. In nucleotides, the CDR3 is TGCAGTGGCCAGGGCACCGGGGAGCTGTTTTTT.

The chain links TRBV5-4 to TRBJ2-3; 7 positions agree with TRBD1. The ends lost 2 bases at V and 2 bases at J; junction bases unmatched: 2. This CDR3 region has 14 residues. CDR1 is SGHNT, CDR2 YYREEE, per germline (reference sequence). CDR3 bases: TGTGCCAGCAGCTTTGGACAGGACACAGATACGCAGTATTTT. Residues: CASSFGQDTDTQYF.

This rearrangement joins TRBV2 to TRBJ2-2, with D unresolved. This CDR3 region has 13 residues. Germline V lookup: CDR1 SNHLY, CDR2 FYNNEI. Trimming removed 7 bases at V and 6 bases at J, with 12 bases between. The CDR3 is CASIAERAGELFF. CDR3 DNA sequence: TGTGCCAGCATCGCGGAGCGTGCCGGGGAGCTGTTTTTT.

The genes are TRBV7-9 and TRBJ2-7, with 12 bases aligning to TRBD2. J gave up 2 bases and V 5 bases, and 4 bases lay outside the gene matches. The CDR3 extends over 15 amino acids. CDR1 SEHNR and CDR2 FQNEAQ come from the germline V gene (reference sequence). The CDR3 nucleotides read TGTGCCAGCAGCCGCGGACTAGCGGGGACCTACGAGCAGTACTTC. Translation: CASSRGLAGTYEQYF.